This TCR beta chain was profiled in a study of early T cells in non-severe SARS-CoV-2 infection. Study overall: Sequencing targeted bulk RNA from unsorted whole blood, leaving chains unpaired. General study points: Anti-spike CD8 specificities were favored by VDJdb matching, whose results missed private and CD4 specificities.

This clonotype was seen more than once but under ten times. Its antigen remains unidentified. The TCR library protocol was used to attach unique molecular identifiers. These identifiers were attached to individual cDNA molecules. TCRdb analysed the 5' RACE reads with MiXCR anew, one entry per CDR3 protein. Found here are approximately 98,000 distinct CDR3 sequences, about 12% of them singletons; the top ten hold 3% to 3.5%. Between the trimmed V and J ends, which lost 11 bases and 6 bases, there was a span of 20 bases. Looked up from germline, CDR1 is MNHEY and CDR2 is SMNVEV (reference sequence). This CDR3 spans 13 amino acids.

This sequence joins TRBV27 and TRBJ2-7, with D perhaps TRBD2 (5 bases). The specimen sequenced was whole blood. This TCR came from an adult who was a healthcare worker with PCR-confirmed SARS-CoV-2 infection or an uninfected control (not recorded which). The CDR3 spells CAARRGFEGEQYF. CDR3 nucleotide sequence: TGTGCCGCCAGACGAGGGTTCGAGGGCGAGCAGTACTTC.